These 28 T cell receptor beta chains came from one sample sequenced in a study of shared clonotypes between healthy human individuals. Only in-frame clones appear in the TCRdb table, and some are missing; sequencing was by immunoSEQ multiplex PCR. The table shows approximately 510,000 clones, with around 74% occurring only once. The sample taken for sequencing was PBMCs. The receptors here all came from a woman in her forties in good health. Some clones in this sample may be carry-over from other donors' samples.

The chain links TRBV5-1 to TRBJ2-2; 13 bases are shared with TRBD2. The CDR3 is made up of 16 amino acids. CDR1 and CDR2 from the germline V gene are SGHRS and YFSETQ. The V and J ends lost 2 bases and 7 bases, in that order; junction bases with no gene match: 5. DNA of the CDR3: TGCGCCAGCAGCTTCGGACTAGCGGGAGAGGTCGGGGAGCTGTTTTTT. This gives the protein CASSFGLAGEVGELFF.

V is TRBV6-5 and J is TRBJ2-7; D call uncertain. Germline V gene data show CDR1 as MNHEY and CDR2 as SVGAGI. Trimming shortened V by 6 bases and J by 2 bases, and 8 bases separated the two germline ends. The CDR3 extends over 12 amino acids. As DNA, the CDR3 is TGTGCCAGCAGCTCCCCCGCCTACGAGCAGTACTTC. Its translation is CASSSPAYEQYF.

This clone has just one count. This chain joins TRBV28 and TRBJ2-7; D is possibly TRBD1 or TRBD2 (5 bases each). The V end lost 6 bases, the J end lost 3 bases, and 12 bases lay between the germline ends. The CDR3 runs 13 residues. Germline assignment: CDR1 MDHEN and CDR2 SYDVKM. Here the CDR3 DNA reads TGTGCCAGCAGGCTCCGGGACCACTACGAGCAGTACTTC. Translation gives CASRLRDHYEQYF.

The V call is TRBV27, the J call TRBJ1-4, with D perhaps matching TRBD1 (5 bases). CDR3 length equals 15 residues. The germline V and J ends were trimmed by 2 bases and 0 bases, with 7 bases remaining between them. Germline V lookup: CDR1 MNHEY, CDR2 SMNVEV (reference sequence). The CDR3 DNA sequence: TGTGCCAGCAGTTTAACCAGGGCAACTAATGAAAAACTGTTTTTT. Residues: CASSLTRATNEKLFF.

Comment on this clone: This may be a read error, as it is one base from a much larger clone. The chain employs TRBV19 and TRBJ2-3; maybe TRBD2 (6 bases). The ends were cut back, 9 bases at V and 0 bases at J, with 13 bases in the middle. This CDR3 has 14 residues. Per germline, CDR1 LNHDA and CDR2 SQIVND (reference sequence). The CDR3 sequence: CASRIGTSTDTQYF. For the CDR3, the DNA is TGTGCCAGCAGGATAGGGACTAGCACAGATACGCAGTATTTT.

This CDR3 reads CASSPNRGITNEKLFF. The CDR3 coding sequence is TGTGCCAGCTCACCTAACAGGGGCATAACTAATGAAAAACTGTTTTTT. The chain recombines TRBV18 with TRBJ1-4, with 7 bases fitting TRBD1. The CDR3 is 16 residues long. The germline V gene has CDR1 KGHSH and CDR2 LQKENI. V lost 3 bases, J lost 1 base, and 5 bases stayed unmatched.

This clone was seen just once. This chain uses TRBV5-6 with TRBJ2-7; D is unresolved. CDR1 and CDR2 from the germline V gene are SGHDT and YYEEEE. This CDR3 has 13 residues. Between the trimmed V and J ends, which lost 1 base and 4 bases, there was a span of 9 bases. CDR3 protein: CASSLSPLYEQYF. The CDR3, as DNA: TGTGCCAGCAGCTTGAGTCCGTTGTACGAGCAGTACTTC.

This clone has only one observation. This chain links TRBV28 with TRBJ2-7; 10 bases are shared with TRBD2. Trimming took 7 bases from V and 3 from J; bases not matched to a gene: 21. Germline-derived CDR1 and CDR2 are MDHEN and SYDVKM. This CDR3 spans 19 amino acids. This CDR3 reads CASTPVVTGRGLARYEQYF. CDR3 bases: TGTGCCAGCACCCCAGTGGTCACAGGGAGGGGACTAGCGCGCTACGAGCAGTACTTC.

The chain combines TRBV18 with TRBJ1-4; 8 bases agree with TRBD1. V was pared by 3 bases and J by 7 bases, with 7 bases of the junction left unmatched. This CDR3 spans 15 amino acids. The V gene's germline CDR1 is KGHSH and CDR2 LQKENI. The CDR3 region is CASSPRTGMAEKLFF. CDR3 nucleotide sequence: TGTGCCAGCTCACCCCGGACAGGGATGGCTGAAAAACTGTTTTTT. Filled out from reference TRBV18 and TRBJ1-4, the complete variable domain reads NAGVMQNPRHLVRRRGQEARLRCSPMKGHSHVYWYRQLPEEGLKFMVYLQKENIIDESGMPKERFSAEFPKEGPSILRIQQVVRGDSAAYFCASSPRTGMAEKLFFGSGTQLSVL.

The chain couples TRBV10-3 to TRBJ2-3, with 8 positions matching TRBD2. V gave up 7 bases and J gave up 1 base; unmatched junction bases: 4. CDR3 length: 14 residues. CDR1 is ENHRY and CDR2 is SYGVKD in the germline V gene. The CDR3 sequence: CAIKEAGGTDTQYF. The CDR3, as DNA: TGTGCCATCAAAGAAGCGGGAGGCACAGATACGCAGTATTTT.

As concerns this clone: A much larger clone is a single base away; this may be a read error. V and J are TRBV28 and TRBJ2-5; D uncertain. The J call may be incorrect, as the DNA end agrees better with TRBJ2-7. CDR1 is MDHEN and CDR2 is SYDVKM in the germline V gene. This CDR3 has 11 residues. The CDR3 spells CASSFSYEQYF. For the CDR3, the DNA is TGTGCCAGCAGTTTCTCCTACGAGCAGTACTTC.

This clone was recorded only once. J is TRBJ2-7 and V is TRBV28, with 8 bases fitting TRBD2. Germline V CDR1 and CDR2: MDHEN, SYDVKM. V lost 3 bases to trimming and J lost 5 bases; unmatched junction nucleotides: 6. This CDR3 is built from 14 residues. The CDR3 region has the DNA TGTGCCAGCAGTTTGGAGCGGGAGATCCACGAGCAGTACTTC. It specifies CASSLEREIHEQYF.

The chain employs TRBV2 and TRBJ1-4, with D uncertain. CDR3 length: 13 amino acids. Germline V CDR1 and CDR2: SNHLY, FYNNEI. V was trimmed by 9 bases and J by 4 bases, leaving 12 bases between them. CDR3 coding DNA: TGTGCCAGTAAAAGGGTAGATAATGAAAAACTGTTTTTT. Translation gives CASKRVDNEKLFF.

The genes are TRBV27 and TRBJ2-7, with 7 bases lining up with TRBD1. This CDR3 has 14 residues. Germline CDR1 reads MNHEY; CDR2 reads SMNVEV (reference sequence). Germline trimming cut 8 bases from V and 4 bases from J; bases unmatched to any gene: 11. CDR3 region: CASHKGGDWYEQYF. Here the CDR3 DNA reads TGTGCCAGCCACAAAGGGGGCGATTGGTACGAGCAGTACTTC.

The V call is TRBV18, the J call TRBJ2-1, with D possibly matching TRBD2 (5 bases). The CDR3 sequence is 12 residues long. Germline V gene sequence: CDR1 KGHSH, CDR2 LQKENI. Trimming shortened V by 2 bases and J by 9 bases, and 8 bases separated the two germline ends. In nucleotides, the CDR3 is TGTGCCAGCTCACCAGGTCTAGCTGAGCAGTTCTTC. This gives the protein CASSPGLAEQFF.

This clone was recorded a few times. This chain joins TRBV6-6 and TRBJ2-1; D is ambiguous. Trimming removed 2 bases at V and 6 bases at J, with 17 bases between. The CDR3 consists of 16 residues. CDR1 is MNHNY, CDR2 SVGAGI, per germline (reference sequence). In DNA form, the CDR3 reads TGTGCCAGCAGTTACGCCCAGACCACATATGGCAATGAGCAGTTCTTC. Translating it yields CASSYAQTTYGNEQFF.

This clone was picked up a small number of times. This chain links TRBV28 with TRBJ1-1; 8 bases are shared with TRBD1. The V gene end was trimmed by 5 bases and the J gene end by 0 bases; junction bases not matched to a gene: 2. The germline V gene encodes CDR1 MDHEN and CDR2 SYDVKM. The CDR3 extends over 14 amino acids. The CDR3 is CASSRQGMNTEAFF. As DNA, the CDR3 is TGTGCCAGCAGTAGACAGGGGATGAACACTGAAGCTTTCTTT.

The gene calls are TRBV4-3 and TRBJ2-3, with 10 bases fitting TRBD2. The CDR3 consists of 17 residues. V trimming: 0 bases; J trimming: 4 bases; junction bases outside the gene matches: 7. CDR1 LGHNA and CDR2 YSLEER come from the germline V gene. For the CDR3, the DNA is TGCGCCAGCAGCCAAGAAAGCGGGAGGGCCTCCCCAGATACGCAGTATTTT. Amino acids: CASSQESGRASPDTQYF.

The chain has TRBV9 and TRBJ2-4; TRBD1 is a possible D gene (5 bases). Germline values: CDR1 SGDLS, CDR2 YYNGEE. V lost 0 bases and J 6 bases, leaving 7 bases between the germline ends. This CDR3 is built from 13 residues. Here the CDR3 DNA reads TGTGCCAGCAGCGTAGTAGGGGTAAACATTCAGTACTTC. This sequence encodes CASSVVGVNIQYF.

This sequence joins TRBV30 and TRBJ2-3, with TRBD2 as a possible D gene (5 bases). Trimming stripped 4 bases from V and 1 base from J, with 6 bases between. The CDR3 extends over 12 amino acids. CDR1 GTSNPN and CDR2 SVGIG come from the germline V gene (reference sequence). The DNA for the CDR3 is TGTGCCTGGAATAGCGGCACAGATACGCAGTATTTT. It translates to CAWNSGTDTQYF. The entire variable domain, with the rest obtained from reference TRBV30 and TRBJ2-3, is as follows: SQTIHQWPATLVQPVGSPLSLECTVEGTSNPNLYWYRQAAGRGLQLLFYSVGIGQISSEVPQNLSASRPQDRQFILSSKKLLLSDSGFYLCAWNSGTDTQYFGPGTRLTVL.

CDR3 protein: CASSGQGKTYEQYF. The CDR3 DNA sequence: TGTGCCAGTAGTGGGCAGGGGAAAACCTACGAGCAGTACTTC. The genes are TRBV19 and TRBJ2-7; a weak D match, TRBD1 (6 bases). The CDR3 is 14 residues long. The germline V and J ends were trimmed by 5 bases and 2 bases, with 13 bases remaining between them. Looked up from germline, CDR1 is LNHDA and CDR2 is SQIVND (reference sequence).

The J gene is TRBJ1-2, the V gene TRBV6-1; TRBD1 might be the D (5 bases). The CDR3 covers 15 residues. Germline V gene lookup returns CDR1 MNHNS and CDR2 SASEGT. V was clipped by 6 bases and J by 3 bases, with 17 bases between them. CDR3 sequence (DNA): TGTGCCAGCAGCTTTACAGGAATTGTGGACTATGGCTACACCTTC. It translates to CASSFTGIVDYGYTF.

V is TRBV19 and J is TRBJ2-7, with 8 bases identical to TRBD1. CDR1 is LNHDA and CDR2 is SQIVND in the germline V gene (reference sequence). This CDR3 has 14 amino acids. Unmatched junction bases numbered 8, after V lost 4 bases and J lost 6 bases. The CDR3 is CASSSGQGVPEQYF. In DNA, the CDR3 is TGTGCCAGTAGTAGCGGACAGGGCGTCCCCGAGCAGTACTTC.

Comments on this clone: The junction and the germline gene differ at one end; a read error may be behind it. This chain joins TRBV6-6 and TRBJ2-7; a possible D gene is TRBD2 (5 bases). Germline lookup yields CDR1 MNHNY and CDR2 SVGAGI (reference sequence). The CDR3 is 14 residues long. DNA for the CDR3: TGTGCCAGCAGTTACTCCCGGGAAACCTACGAGCAGTACTTT. Protein sequence: CASSYSRETYEQYF.

This clone qualifies as medium-sized. The chain carries TRBV6-5 and TRBJ2-1; TRBD2 matches at 8 bases. There are 15 residues in the CDR3. Germline V lookup: CDR1 MNHEY, CDR2 SVGAGI. Trimming at V came to 2 bases and at J to 6 bases, leaving 6 bases not matched to a gene. CDR3 loop: CASSYRREVPNEQFF. The CDR3 nucleotides are TGTGCCAGCAGTTACAGGCGGGAGGTTCCCAATGAGCAGTTCTTC.

The V and J genes are TRBV25-1 and TRBJ1-4; 7 bases line up with TRBD1. Trimming took 8 bases from V and 4 from J; bases not matched to a gene: 7. Germline V gene data show CDR1 as MGHDK and CDR2 as SYGVNS. This CDR3 has 14 amino acids. DNA of the CDR3: TGTGCCAGCTCCACAGGGGCGAGTAATGAAAAACTGTTTTTT. Its protein is CASSTGASNEKLFF.

This chain uses TRBV5-1 with TRBJ2-7, with 12 bases identical to TRBD1. Germline CDR1 SGHRS, CDR2 YFSETQ. The CDR3 runs 14 residues. V was pared by 4 bases and J by 5 bases, with 4 bases of the junction left unmatched. This CDR3 is CASSRDRGHNEQYF. The CDR3 coding sequence is TGCGCCAGCAGCCGGGACAGGGGGCACAACGAGCAGTACTTC. The whole variable domain, remainder taken from reference TRBV5-1 and TRBJ2-7, is KAGVTQTPRYLIKTRGQQVTLSCSPISGHRSVSWYQQTPGQGLQFLFEYFSETQRNKGNFPGRFSGRQFSNSRSEMNVSTLELGDSALYLCASSRDRGHNEQYFGPGTRLTVT.

The chain has TRBV7-8 and TRBJ2-2; 10 bases match TRBD1. Germline CDR1 is SGHVS and CDR2 is FQNEAQ. The V and J ends lost 4 bases and 6 bases, in that order; junction bases with no gene match: 11. There are 17 residues in the CDR3. The CDR3 sequence: CASSSNPGQGIAGELFF. The CDR3 coding sequence is TGTGCCAGCAGCTCGAATCCGGGACAGGGGATTGCCGGGGAGCTGTTTTTT.